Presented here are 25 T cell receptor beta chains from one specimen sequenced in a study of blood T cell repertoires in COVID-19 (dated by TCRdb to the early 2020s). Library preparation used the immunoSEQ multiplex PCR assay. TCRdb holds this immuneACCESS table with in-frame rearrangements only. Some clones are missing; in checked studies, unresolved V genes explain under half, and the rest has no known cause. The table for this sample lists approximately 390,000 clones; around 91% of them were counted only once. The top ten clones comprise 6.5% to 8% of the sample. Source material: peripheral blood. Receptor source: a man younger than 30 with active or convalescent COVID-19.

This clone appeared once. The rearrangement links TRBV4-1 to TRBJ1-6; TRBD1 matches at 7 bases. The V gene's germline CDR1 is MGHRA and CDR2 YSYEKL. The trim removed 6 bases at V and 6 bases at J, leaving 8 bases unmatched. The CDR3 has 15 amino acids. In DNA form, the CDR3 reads TGCGCCAGCAGGCCCCCCGGGGACAGTAATTCACCCCTCCACTTT. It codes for CASRPPGDSNSPLHF.

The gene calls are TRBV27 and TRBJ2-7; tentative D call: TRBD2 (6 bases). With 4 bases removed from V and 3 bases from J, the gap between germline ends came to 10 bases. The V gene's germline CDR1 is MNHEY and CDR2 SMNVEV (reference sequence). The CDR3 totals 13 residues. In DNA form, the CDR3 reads TGTGCCAGCAGTTCCCCAGCGGGCTACGAGCAGTACTTC. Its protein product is CASSSPAGYEQYF.

The CDR3 sequence is CASSLTGGHQPQHF. The CDR3 nucleotides are TGTGCCAGCAGCTTAACTGGCGGTCATCAGCCCCAGCATTTT. The rearrangement joins TRBV7-2 to TRBJ1-5; D gene unclear. V lost 2 bases, J lost 5 bases, and 10 bases lay in between. There are 14 residues in the CDR3. Germline lookup yields CDR1 SGHTA and CDR2 FQGNSA.

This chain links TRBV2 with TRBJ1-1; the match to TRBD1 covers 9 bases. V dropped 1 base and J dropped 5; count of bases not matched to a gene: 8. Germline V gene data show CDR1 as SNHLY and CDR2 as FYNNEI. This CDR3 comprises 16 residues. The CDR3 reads CASSEEGQGTITEAFF. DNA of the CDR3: TGTGCCAGCAGTGAAGAGGGACAGGGCACAATTACTGAAGCTTTCTTT. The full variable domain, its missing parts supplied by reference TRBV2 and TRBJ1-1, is EPEVTQTPSHQVTQMGQEVILRCVPISNHLYFYWYRQILGQKVEFLVSFYNNEISEKSEIFDDQFSVERPDGSNFTLKIRSTKLEDSAMYFCASSEEGQGTITEAFFGQGTRLTVV.

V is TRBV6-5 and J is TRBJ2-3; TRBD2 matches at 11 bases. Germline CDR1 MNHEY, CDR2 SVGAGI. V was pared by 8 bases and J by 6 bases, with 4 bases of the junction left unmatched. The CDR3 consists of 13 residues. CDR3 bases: TGTGCCAGCGGTAGCGGGGGGGGTGATACGCAGTATTTT. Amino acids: CASGSGGGDTQYF.

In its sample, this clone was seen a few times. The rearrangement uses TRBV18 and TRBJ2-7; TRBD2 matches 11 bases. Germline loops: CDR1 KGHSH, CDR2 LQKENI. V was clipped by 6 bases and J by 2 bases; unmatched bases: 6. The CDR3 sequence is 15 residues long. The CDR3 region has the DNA TGTGCCAGCTCGACCGGGACTAGCGGCACCTACGAGCAGTACTTC. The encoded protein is CASSTGTSGTYEQYF.

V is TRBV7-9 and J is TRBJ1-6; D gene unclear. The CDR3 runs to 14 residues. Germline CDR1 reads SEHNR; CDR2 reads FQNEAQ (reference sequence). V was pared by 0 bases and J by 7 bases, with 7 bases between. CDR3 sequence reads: CASSLAAGNSPLHF. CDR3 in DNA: TGTGCCAGCAGCTTAGCCGCGGGAAATTCACCCCTCCACTTT. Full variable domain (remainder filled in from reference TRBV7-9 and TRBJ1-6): DTGVSQNPRHKITKRGQNVTFRCDPISEHNRLYWYRQTLGQGPEFLTYFQNEAQLEKSRLLSDRFSAERPKGSFSTLEIQRTEQGDSAMYLCASSLAAGNSPLHFGNGTRLTVT.

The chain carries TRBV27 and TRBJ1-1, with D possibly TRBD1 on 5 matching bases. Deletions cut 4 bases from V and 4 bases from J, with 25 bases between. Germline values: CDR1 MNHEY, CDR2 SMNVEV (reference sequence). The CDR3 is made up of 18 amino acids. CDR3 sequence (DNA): TGTGCCAGCAGTTCTAAGACGGGGGTGCGGGGGTCGGGCACTGAAGCTTTCTTT. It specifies CASSSKTGVRGSGTEAFF.

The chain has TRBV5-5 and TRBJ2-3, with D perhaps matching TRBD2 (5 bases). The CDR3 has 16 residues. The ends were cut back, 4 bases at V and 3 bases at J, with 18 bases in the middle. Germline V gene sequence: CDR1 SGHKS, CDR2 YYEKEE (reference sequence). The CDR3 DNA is TGTGCCAGCAGCGGGCTACCGGGAAAGATGACAGATACGCAGTATTTT. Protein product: CASSGLPGKMTDTQYF.

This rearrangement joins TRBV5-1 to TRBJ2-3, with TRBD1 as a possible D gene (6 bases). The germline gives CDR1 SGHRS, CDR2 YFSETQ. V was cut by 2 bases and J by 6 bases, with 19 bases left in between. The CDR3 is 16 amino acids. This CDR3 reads CASSLSWTDLVDTQYF. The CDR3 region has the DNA TGCGCCAGCAGCTTAAGCTGGACAGACCTTGTTGATACGCAGTATTTT.

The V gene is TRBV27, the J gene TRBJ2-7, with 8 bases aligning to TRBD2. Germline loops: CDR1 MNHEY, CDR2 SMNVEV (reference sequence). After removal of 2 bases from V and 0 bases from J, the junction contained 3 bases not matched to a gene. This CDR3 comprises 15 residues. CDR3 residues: CASSLLAGHSYEQYF. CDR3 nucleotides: TGTGCCAGCAGTTTACTAGCGGGTCACTCCTACGAGCAGTACTTC.

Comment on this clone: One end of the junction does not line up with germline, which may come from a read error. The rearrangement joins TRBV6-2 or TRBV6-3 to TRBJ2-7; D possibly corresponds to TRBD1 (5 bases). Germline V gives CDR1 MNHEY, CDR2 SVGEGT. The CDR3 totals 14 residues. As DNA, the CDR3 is TGTGCCAGCAGTACCCTATTAGGGGCCTATGAGCAGTACTTC. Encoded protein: CASSTLLGAYEQYF.

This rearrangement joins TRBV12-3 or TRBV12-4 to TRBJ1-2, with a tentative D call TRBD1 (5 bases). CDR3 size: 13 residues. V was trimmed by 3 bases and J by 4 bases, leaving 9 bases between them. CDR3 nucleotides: TGTGCCAGCAGTTTTCCGGACATCTATGGCTACACCTTC. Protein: CASSFPDIYGYTF.

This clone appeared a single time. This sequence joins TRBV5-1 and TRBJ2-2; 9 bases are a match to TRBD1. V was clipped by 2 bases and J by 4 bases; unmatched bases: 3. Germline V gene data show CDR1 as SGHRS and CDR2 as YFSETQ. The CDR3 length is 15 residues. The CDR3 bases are TGCGCCAGCAGCTTTGGGACAGGGACCACCGGGGAGCTGTTTTTT. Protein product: CASSFGTGTTGELFF.

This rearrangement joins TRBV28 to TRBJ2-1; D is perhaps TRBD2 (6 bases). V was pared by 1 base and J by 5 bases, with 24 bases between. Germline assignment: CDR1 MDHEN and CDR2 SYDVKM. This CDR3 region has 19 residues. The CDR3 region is CASSLFGRVGGRNNNEQFF. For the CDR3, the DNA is TGTGCCAGCAGTTTATTCGGTAGAGTTGGAGGGCGAAACAACAATGAGCAGTTCTTC.

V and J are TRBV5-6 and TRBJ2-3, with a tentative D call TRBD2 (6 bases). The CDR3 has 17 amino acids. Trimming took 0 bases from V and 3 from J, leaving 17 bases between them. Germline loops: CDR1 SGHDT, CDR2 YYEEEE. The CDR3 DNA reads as TGTGCCAGCAGCTTGGACGGGGGACGTTCGAGAACAGATACGCAGTATTTT. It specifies CASSLDGGRSRTDTQYF.

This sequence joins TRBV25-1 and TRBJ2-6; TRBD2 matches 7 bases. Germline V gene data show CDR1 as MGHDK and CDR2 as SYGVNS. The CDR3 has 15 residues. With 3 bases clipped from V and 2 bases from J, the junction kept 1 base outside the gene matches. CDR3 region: CASSDRGAGANVLTF. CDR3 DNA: TGTGCCAGCAGTGATCGGGGGGCTGGGGCCAACGTCCTGACTTTC.

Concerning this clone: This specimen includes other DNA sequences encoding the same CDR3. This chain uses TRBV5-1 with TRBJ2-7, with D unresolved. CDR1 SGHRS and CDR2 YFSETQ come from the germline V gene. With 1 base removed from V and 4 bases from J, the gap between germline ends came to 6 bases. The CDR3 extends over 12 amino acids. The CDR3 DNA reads TGCGCCAGCAGCTTGACCGGGTACGAGCAGTACTTC. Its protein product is CASSLTGYEQYF.

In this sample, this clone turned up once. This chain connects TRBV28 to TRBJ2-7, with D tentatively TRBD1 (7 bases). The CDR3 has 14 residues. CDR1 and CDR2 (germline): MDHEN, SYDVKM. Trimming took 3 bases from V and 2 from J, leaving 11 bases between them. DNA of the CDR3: TGTGCCAGCAGTTTGCGGGACAGCACCTACGAGCAGTACTTC. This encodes CASSLRDSTYEQYF. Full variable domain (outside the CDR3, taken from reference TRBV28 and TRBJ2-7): DVKVTQSSRYLVKRTGEKVFLECVQDMDHENMFWYRQDPGLGLRLIYFSYDVKMKEKGDIPEGYSVSREKKERFSLILESASTNQTSMYLCASSLRDSTYEQYFGPGTRLTVT.

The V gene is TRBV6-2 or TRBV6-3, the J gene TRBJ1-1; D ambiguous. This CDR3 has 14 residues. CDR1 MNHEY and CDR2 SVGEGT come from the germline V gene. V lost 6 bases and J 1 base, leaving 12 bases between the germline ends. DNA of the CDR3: TGTGCCAGCAGCCGAATATCGGGGAACACTGAAGCTTTCTTT. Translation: CASSRISGNTEAFF.

The CDR3 loop reads CASSPGTANTEAFF. CDR3 nucleotides: TGTGCCAGCAGCCCCGGGACAGCTAACACTGAAGCTTTCTTT. The chain is built from TRBV11-3 and TRBJ1-1, with 7 bases identical to TRBD1. The CDR3 runs to 14 residues. J gave up 2 bases and V 5 bases, and 5 bases lay outside the gene matches. Per germline, CDR1 SGHNT and CDR2 YENEEA.

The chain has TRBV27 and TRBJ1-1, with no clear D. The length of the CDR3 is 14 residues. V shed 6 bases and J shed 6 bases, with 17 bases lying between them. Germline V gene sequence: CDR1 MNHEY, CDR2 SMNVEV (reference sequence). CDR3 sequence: CASSLNGVLAEAFF. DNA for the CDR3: TGTGCCAGCAGCCTCAACGGGGTACTCGCTGAAGCTTTCTTT.

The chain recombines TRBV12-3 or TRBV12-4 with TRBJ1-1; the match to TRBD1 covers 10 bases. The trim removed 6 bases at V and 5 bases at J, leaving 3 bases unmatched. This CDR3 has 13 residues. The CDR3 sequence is CASRRDRGTEAFF. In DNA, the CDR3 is TGTGCCAGCAGGCGGGACAGGGGAACTGAAGCTTTCTTT.

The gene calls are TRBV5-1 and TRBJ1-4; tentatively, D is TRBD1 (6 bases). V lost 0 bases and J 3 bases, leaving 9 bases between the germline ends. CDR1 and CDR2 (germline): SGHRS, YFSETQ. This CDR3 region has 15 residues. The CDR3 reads CASSLEGQPNEKLFF. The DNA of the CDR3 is TGCGCCAGCAGCTTGGAGGGACAACCTAATGAAAAACTGTTTTTT.

CDR3 sequence (DNA): TGCAGTGCTTACGACAGCTACGAGCAGTACTTC. Protein product: CSAYDSYEQYF. The V and J genes are TRBV20-1 and TRBJ2-7; weak D call: TRBD1 (5 bases). The CDR3 consists of 11 residues. Deletions cut 5 bases from V and 3 bases from J, with 8 bases between. The germline V gene has CDR1 DFQATT and CDR2 SNEGSKA (reference sequence).